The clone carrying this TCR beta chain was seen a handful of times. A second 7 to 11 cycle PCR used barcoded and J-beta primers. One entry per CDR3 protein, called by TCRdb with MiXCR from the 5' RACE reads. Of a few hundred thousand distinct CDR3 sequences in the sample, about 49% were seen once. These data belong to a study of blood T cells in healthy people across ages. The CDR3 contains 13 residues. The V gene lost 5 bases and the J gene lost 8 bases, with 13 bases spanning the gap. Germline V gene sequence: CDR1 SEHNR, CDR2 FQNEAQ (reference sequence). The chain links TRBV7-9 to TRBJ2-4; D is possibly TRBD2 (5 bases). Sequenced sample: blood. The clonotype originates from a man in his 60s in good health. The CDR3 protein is CASSLTDGDIQYF. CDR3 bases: TGTGCCAGCAGCCTAACCGACGGGGACATTCAGTACTTC.